This TCR beta chain was captured in a study of cytomegalovirus exposure and HLA in healthy donors. Study-level results: In vitro checks showed that a few CMV-associated chains really do target CMV antigens. With later analysis, a missense DCLRE1C variant became linked to TCR beta V- and J-gene trimming.

The CDR3 has 15 residues. V was trimmed by 2 bases and J by 3 bases, leaving 11 bases between them. Germline V gene sequence: CDR1 SGHRS, CDR2 YFSETQ. Regarding this clone: Its antigen is unknown.

In the PCR, 60 Vbeta and 13 Jbeta primers were used. Per the original methods: Roughly 12 million of around 85 million unique TCR beta chains were shared, per a later count. Here immunoSEQ multiplex PCR was the method, and the copy in TCRdb shows in-frame clones only, minus some. For V, J and clone size, that table is used; D and trimming come from the DNA. This table holds around 200,000 clones, approximately 80% found once. The sample consisted of PBMCs. V is TRBV5-1 and J is TRBJ1-4; TRBD1 might be the D (6 bases). The receptor comes from a woman aged 45-60 years in good health and CMV-seropositive. The CDR3 DNA reads as TGCGCCAGCAGCTTTGCAGGGGCATCTAATGAAAAACTGTTTTTT. Protein: CASSFAGASNEKLFF.